This TCR beta chain was obtained from a study of T cells in Graves' hyperthyroidism and ophthalmopathy. Findings of the study overall: Blood held most thyroid clonotypes expanded above 0.001 frequency. Stable hyperthyroidism was separated from ophthalmopathy by a model based on 13 V-J features.

Amplification of TCR beta CDR3 regions used RNA as the template. TCR CDR3 regions were first amplified by RT-PCR with HTBI primers. TCRdb reanalysed the multiplex PCR reads using MiXCR and keeps one entry per CDR3 protein. The sample has roughly 500,000 distinct CDR3 sequences; approximately 23% are singletons. The CDR3 loop spans 14 amino acids. Germline V CDR1 and CDR2: LNHDA, SQIVND (reference sequence). V was shortened by 4 bases and J by 5 bases, with 14 bases between the two germline ends. There are many counts of this clonotype. Its antigen is unknown. The source material was blood. The chain joins TRBV19 to TRBJ1-2, with D uncertain. This receptor was identified in a woman aged 65 to 85 with Graves' ophthalmopathy. CDR3 sequence reads: CASSTLTRTYGYTF. The CDR3 DNA is TGTGCCAGTAGTACCCTCACACGAACATATGGCTACACCTTC.